These T cell receptor beta chains were read from a single sample in a study of T cell repertoires in cytomegalovirus infection. Their antigen targets remain unknown. In TCRdb, the reads were re-called with MiXCR into one record per CDR3 protein. The repertoire has more than 95,000 distinct CDR3 sequences, approximately 30% of them found once; the top ten carry under 70%. The source was CD8+ T cells from cultured PBMCs, collected from culture after CMV antigen stimulation. The receptors derive from a human donor in good health (CMV status not recorded). Some clones in this sample may be carry-over from other donors' samples. Each CDR3 is given with its conserved first and last residue. Each record gives: V gene, CDR3 length, clone size, D gene, J gene, CDR3 protein, CDR3 DNA. A D gene is named only where the DNA matches it firmly. Where a row states a size, it is once, few, many or the class of an expanded clone; other rows omit it.

v_gene: TRBV19; len: 13; abundance: few; d_gene: TRBD1; j_gene: TRBJ2-1; CDR3aa: CASSIGTGNEQFF; CDR3nt: TGTGCCAGTAGTATCGGGACAGGGAATGAGCAGTTCTTC
v_gene: TRBV19; len: 15; abundance: -; d_gene: -; j_gene: TRBJ1-2; CDR3aa: CASSILGQNIYGYTF; CDR3nt: TGTGCCAGTAGTATTCTAGGACAGAACATCTATGGCTACACCTTC
v_gene: TRBV7-2; len: 15; abundance: few; d_gene: TRBD2; j_gene: TRBJ2-7; CDR3aa: CASSPFSGAAGEQYF; CDR3nt: TGTGCCAGCAGTCCATTTAGCGGGGCAGCGGGGGAGCAGTACTTC
v_gene: TRBV15; len: 17; abundance: once; d_gene: -; j_gene: TRBJ1-1; CDR3aa: CATSRDGQFFADTEAFF; CDR3nt: TGTGCCACCAGCAGAGATGGGCAGTTCTTCGCCGACACTGAAGCTTTCTTT
v_gene: TRBV27; len: 16; abundance: many; d_gene: -; j_gene: TRBJ1-1; CDR3aa: CASSLGGMGTKTEAFF; CDR3nt: TGTGCCAGCAGTTTAGGAGGTATGGGAACGAAAACTGAAGCTTTCTTT
v_gene: TRBV19; len: 15; abundance: few; d_gene: -; j_gene: TRBJ2-7; CDR3aa: CASSMRSGGIYEQYF; CDR3nt: TGTGCCAGTAGTATGAGGTCGGGGGGCATCTACGAGCAGTACTTC
v_gene: TRBV27; len: 18; abundance: few; d_gene: TRBD2; j_gene: TRBJ2-3; CDR3aa: CASSLSRASGGAGDTQYF; CDR3nt: TGTGCCAGCAGTTTATCCAGGGCTAGCGGGGGGGCCGGAGATACGCAGTATTTT
v_gene: TRBV10-3; len: 13; abundance: -; d_gene: -; j_gene: TRBJ2-5; CDR3aa: CAISDTLQETQYF; CDR3nt: TGTGCCATCAGTGACACCCTCCAAGAGACCCAGTACTTC
v_gene: TRBV6-6; len: 16; abundance: -; d_gene: TRBD1; j_gene: TRBJ2-7; CDR3aa: CASSSTGGVSSYEQYF; CDR3nt: TGTGCCAGCAGTTCGACAGGGGGTGTCAGCTCCTACGAGCAGTACTTC
v_gene: TRBV6-4; len: 13; abundance: -; d_gene: -; j_gene: TRBJ1-1; CDR3aa: CASSEAGNTEAFF; CDR3nt: TGTGCCAGCAGTGAGGCGGGGAACACTGAAGCTTTCTTT
v_gene: TRBV7-9; len: 12; abundance: -; d_gene: -; j_gene: TRBJ1-2; CDR3aa: CASSPIRDGYTF; CDR3nt: TGTGCCAGCAGCCCTATCCGGGATGGCTACACCTTC
v_gene: TRBV6-1; len: 15; abundance: many; d_gene: -; j_gene: TRBJ2-3; CDR3aa: CASSYSGTGTDTQYF; CDR3nt: TGTGCCAGCAGTTATAGCGGGACAGGCACAGATACGCAGTATTTT
v_gene: TRBV5-6; len: 13; abundance: few; d_gene: -; j_gene: TRBJ2-7; CDR3aa: CASSDALSYEQYF; CDR3nt: TGTGCCAGCAGCGACGCACTATCCTACGAGCAGTACTTC
v_gene: TRBV7-9; len: 15; abundance: many; d_gene: -; j_gene: TRBJ2-6; CDR3aa: CASSPPGAGANVLTF; CDR3nt: TGTGCCAGCAGCCCCCCAGGGGCTGGGGCCAACGTCCTGACTTTC
v_gene: TRBV7-6; len: 13; abundance: many; d_gene: TRBD1; j_gene: TRBJ1-4; CDR3aa: CASSAGTGGKLFF; CDR3nt: TGTGCCAGCAGCGCCGGGACAGGGGGAAAACTGTTTTTT
v_gene: TRBV5-1; len: 16; abundance: once; d_gene: -; j_gene: TRBJ2-3; CDR3aa: CASSLDPGAVGDTQYF; CDR3nt: TGCGCCAGCAGCTTGGACCCGGGGGCGGTTGGAGATACGCAGTATTTT
v_gene: TRBV10-3; len: 13; abundance: once; d_gene: -; j_gene: TRBJ2-7; CDR3aa: CAIKGQGSNEQYF; CDR3nt: TGTGCCATCAAGGGCCAGGGAAGTAACGAGCAGTACTTC
v_gene: TRBV27; len: 17; abundance: -; d_gene: TRBD1; j_gene: TRBJ1-2; CDR3aa: CASSLSTPGTVNYGYTF; CDR3nt: TGTGCCAGCAGTTTATCCACCCCCGGGACAGTTAACTATGGCTACACCTTC
v_gene: TRBV19; len: 15; abundance: -; d_gene: -; j_gene: TRBJ1-1; CDR3aa: CASSIISEANTEAFF; CDR3nt: TGTGCCAGTAGTATAATCTCAGAGGCGAACACTGAAGCTTTCTTT
v_gene: TRBV6-5; len: 15; abundance: -; d_gene: -; j_gene: TRBJ2-7; CDR3aa: CASSASPWGSYEQYF; CDR3nt: TGTGCCAGCAGCGCCTCGCCATGGGGGTCCTACGAGCAGTACTTC
v_gene: TRBV19; len: 13; abundance: many; d_gene: -; j_gene: TRBJ1-5; CDR3aa: CASSLASNQPQHF; CDR3nt: TGTGCCAGTAGTTTGGCTAGCAATCAGCCCCAGCATTTT
v_gene: TRBV19; len: 15; abundance: -; d_gene: TRBD2; j_gene: TRBJ2-1; CDR3aa: CASSTPSGGYNEQFF; CDR3nt: TGTGCCAGTAGTACCCCTAGCGGGGGGTACAATGAGCAGTTCTTC
v_gene: TRBV10-3; len: 13; abundance: many; d_gene: -; j_gene: TRBJ1-2; CDR3aa: CASQRRADYGYTF; CDR3nt: TGTGCCAGCCAGCGGCGGGCAGACTATGGCTACACCTTC
v_gene: TRBV7-8; len: 15; abundance: -; d_gene: TRBD1; j_gene: TRBJ1-3; CDR3aa: CASTLGTGTGNTIYF; CDR3nt: TGTGCCAGCACCCTCGGGACAGGAACTGGAAACACCATATATTTT
v_gene: TRBV6-2/TRBV6-3; len: 14; abundance: -; d_gene: -; j_gene: TRBJ2-7; CDR3aa: CASSEFLGSYEQYF; CDR3nt: TGTGCCAGCAGTGAATTCCTAGGCTCCTACGAGCAGTACTTC
v_gene: TRBV6-5; len: 12; abundance: -; d_gene: -; j_gene: TRBJ2-2; CDR3aa: CASSPGTGELFF; CDR3nt: TGTGCCAGCAGCCCCGGGACCGGGGAGCTGTTTTTT
v_gene: TRBV7-6; len: 17; abundance: -; d_gene: TRBD1; j_gene: TRBJ2-2; CDR3aa: CANSSGPGQGFSGELFF; CDR3nt: TGTGCCAACAGCTCCGGACCGGGACAGGGATTCTCCGGGGAGCTGTTTTTT
v_gene: TRBV7-2; len: 14; abundance: -; d_gene: TRBD2; j_gene: TRBJ2-2; CDR3aa: CASSPRGGAGELFF; CDR3nt: TGTGCCAGCAGCCCCCGGGGAGGGGCCGGGGAGCTGTTTTTT
v_gene: TRBV4-2; len: 15; abundance: few; d_gene: -; j_gene: TRBJ1-1; CDR3aa: CASSQEGGDNTEAFF; CDR3nt: TGTGCCAGCAGCCAAGAGGGGGGGGACAACACTGAAGCTTTCTTT
v_gene: TRBV27; len: 13; abundance: once; d_gene: -; j_gene: TRBJ2-1; CDR3aa: CASGGGGFNEQFF; CDR3nt: TGTGCCAGCGGGGGAGGGGGGTTCAATGAGCAGTTCTTC
v_gene: TRBV7-6; len: 13; abundance: few; d_gene: -; j_gene: TRBJ1-2; CDR3aa: CASSHGGTVGYTF; CDR3nt: TGTGCCAGCAGCCATGGGGGGACGGTTGGCTACACCTTC
v_gene: TRBV27; len: 14; abundance: -; d_gene: -; j_gene: TRBJ2-7; CDR3aa: CASSLGFGAYEQYF; CDR3nt: TGTGCCAGCAGTTTAGGGTTCGGCGCCTACGAGCAGTACTTC
v_gene: TRBV6-5; len: 16; abundance: many; d_gene: -; j_gene: TRBJ1-4; CDR3aa: CASSYSRSSTNEKLFF; CDR3nt: TGTGCCAGCAGTTACAGTCGGAGCTCAACTAATGAAAAACTGTTTTTT
v_gene: TRBV28; len: 18; abundance: -; d_gene: -; j_gene: TRBJ2-7; CDR3aa: CASSLESLGGSNPYEQYF; CDR3nt: TGTGCCAGCAGCCTAGAATCCTTGGGGGGTAGCAATCCCTACGAGCAGTACTTC
v_gene: TRBV12-3/TRBV12-4; len: 15; abundance: few; d_gene: TRBD1; j_gene: TRBJ2-7; CDR3aa: CASSAPNRGFGEQYF; CDR3nt: TGTGCCAGCAGCGCTCCAAACAGGGGGTTCGGCGAGCAGTACTTC
v_gene: TRBV4-3; len: 15; abundance: few; d_gene: -; j_gene: TRBJ2-3; CDR3aa: CASSQAAVSTDTQYF; CDR3nt: TGCGCCAGCAGCCAAGCGGCCGTGAGCACAGATACGCAGTATTTT
v_gene: TRBV6-5; len: 14; abundance: few; d_gene: -; j_gene: TRBJ1-1; CDR3aa: CASSFRRGMGEAFF; CDR3nt: TGTGCCAGCAGTTTCCGCAGGGGAATGGGTGAAGCTTTCTTT
v_gene: TRBV20-1; len: 16; abundance: few; d_gene: TRBD1; j_gene: TRBJ2-1; CDR3aa: CSARRMTGGDYNEQFF; CDR3nt: TGCAGTGCTAGAAGAATGACAGGGGGCGATTACAATGAGCAGTTCTTC
v_gene: TRBV6-5; len: 19; abundance: many; d_gene: -; j_gene: TRBJ1-6; CDR3aa: CASSPTLGIYHGQSSPLHF; CDR3nt: TGTGCCAGCAGTCCCACCCTTGGGATATACCACGGTCAGAGTTCACCCCTCCACTTT
v_gene: TRBV19; len: 15; abundance: -; d_gene: -; j_gene: TRBJ1-3; CDR3aa: CASSATAVPGNTIYF; CDR3nt: TGTGCCAGTAGTGCGACCGCGGTCCCTGGAAACACCATATATTTT
v_gene: TRBV5-1; len: 17; abundance: -; d_gene: -; j_gene: TRBJ2-5; CDR3aa: CASSLDKAGRRGETQYF; CDR3nt: TGCGCCAGCAGCTTGGATAAGGCGGGCCGTCGGGGAGAGACCCAGTACTTC
v_gene: TRBV27; len: 14; abundance: -; d_gene: TRBD1; j_gene: TRBJ1-5; CDR3aa: CASSQTGAVQPQHF; CDR3nt: TGTGCCAGCAGCCAAACAGGGGCAGTTCAGCCCCAGCATTTT
v_gene: TRBV27; len: 14; abundance: few; d_gene: TRBD1; j_gene: TRBJ2-7; CDR3aa: CASSLIQGSGEQYF; CDR3nt: TGTGCCAGCAGTTTAATACAGGGGTCGGGCGAGCAGTACTTC
v_gene: TRBV7-2; len: 17; abundance: -; d_gene: TRBD2; j_gene: TRBJ2-5; CDR3aa: CASSLSTGLAGGPTQYF; CDR3nt: TGTGCCAGCAGCCTCAGCACCGGACTAGCGGGGGGGCCTACCCAGTACTTC
v_gene: TRBV5-6; len: 16; abundance: few; d_gene: TRBD2; j_gene: TRBJ2-1; CDR3aa: CASSPLAGGPNNEQFF; CDR3nt: TGTGCCAGCAGCCCTTTAGCGGGGGGGCCAAACAATGAGCAGTTCTTC
v_gene: TRBV6-2/TRBV6-3; len: 20; abundance: -; d_gene: TRBD2; j_gene: TRBJ2-3; CDR3aa: CASSYPLGAGGPSGRDTQYF; CDR3nt: TGTGCCAGCAGTTACCCATTAGGAGCGGGGGGCCCATCAGGCAGGGATACGCAGTATTTT
v_gene: TRBV7-6; len: 13; abundance: many; d_gene: -; j_gene: TRBJ1-1; CDR3aa: CASSLEAGSEAFF; CDR3nt: TGTGCCAGCAGCTTAGAGGCAGGGTCAGAAGCTTTCTTT
v_gene: TRBV6-2/TRBV6-3; len: 13; abundance: -; d_gene: -; j_gene: TRBJ2-7; CDR3aa: CASSSTWYTEQYF; CDR3nt: TGTGCCAGCAGTTCCACGTGGTATACCGAGCAGTACTTC
v_gene: TRBV6-4; len: 17; abundance: few; d_gene: -; j_gene: TRBJ2-3; CDR3aa: CASSDSFVQYSTDTQYF; CDR3nt: TGTGCCAGCAGTGACTCATTCGTCCAGTATAGCACAGATACGCAGTATTTT
v_gene: TRBV7-2; len: 17; abundance: many; d_gene: -; j_gene: TRBJ2-2; CDR3aa: CASSPRGYGRGTGELFF; CDR3nt: TGTGCCAGCAGCCCAAGGGGTTATGGGCGGGGTACCGGGGAGCTGTTTTTT
v_gene: TRBV4-3; len: 14; abundance: -; d_gene: -; j_gene: TRBJ2-1; CDR3aa: CASSQGDGYNEQFF; CDR3nt: TGCGCCAGCAGCCAAGGGGACGGATACAATGAGCAGTTCTTC
v_gene: TRBV19; len: 16; abundance: many; d_gene: TRBD1; j_gene: TRBJ2-4; CDR3aa: CASNPRRTGGRNIQYF; CDR3nt: TGTGCCAGTAATCCGAGGCGGACAGGGGGCAGAAACATTCAGTACTTC
v_gene: TRBV6-1; len: 15; abundance: -; d_gene: -; j_gene: TRBJ2-2; CDR3aa: CASKNSRVWTGELFF; CDR3nt: TGTGCCAGCAAGAACAGCAGGGTATGGACCGGGGAGCTGTTTTTT
v_gene: TRBV20-1; len: 15; abundance: -; d_gene: TRBD2; j_gene: TRBJ2-3; CDR3aa: CSARVDGGAADTQYF; CDR3nt: TGCAGTGCTAGAGTCGACGGGGGGGCGGCAGATACGCAGTATTTT
v_gene: TRBV6-2/TRBV6-3; len: 14; abundance: -; d_gene: -; j_gene: TRBJ2-7; CDR3aa: CASSYSAGAYEQYF; CDR3nt: TGTGCCAGCAGTTACTCCGCTGGGGCCTACGAGCAGTACTTC
v_gene: TRBV12-3/TRBV12-4; len: 13; abundance: -; d_gene: -; j_gene: TRBJ2-7; CDR3aa: CASLERPLNEQYF; CDR3nt: TGTGCCAGTCTGGAGCGCCCCCTCAACGAGCAGTACTTC
v_gene: TRBV7-6; len: 18; abundance: many; d_gene: -; j_gene: TRBJ2-1; CDR3aa: CASSAESPGTYTYNEQFF; CDR3nt: TGTGCCAGCAGCGCCGAATCCCCCGGGACCTATACCTACAATGAGCAGTTCTTC
v_gene: TRBV2; len: 15; abundance: -; d_gene: -; j_gene: TRBJ1-5; CDR3aa: CASKVGVDSNQPQHF; CDR3nt: TGTGCCAGCAAGGTCGGGGTAGATAGCAATCAGCCCCAGCATTTT
v_gene: TRBV7-9; len: 16; abundance: few; d_gene: TRBD1; j_gene: TRBJ2-5; CDR3aa: CASSPPSTGGRETQYF; CDR3nt: TGTGCCAGCAGCCCACCCTCGACAGGGGGCAGGGAGACCCAGTACTTC